Shown below are 7 T cell receptor beta chains from a single sample sequenced in a study of OX40 agonist ivuxolimab in advanced cancers. Libraries were prepared by immunoSEQ multiplex PCR; TCRdb keeps only in-frame clonotypes and omits some of them. This sample has about 95,000 clones, with roughly 90% found just once. Here the sequenced sample was CD4+ or CD8+ T cells sorted from blood, taken in a trial of the OX40 agonist ivuxolimab. These receptors were obtained from an adult with an advanced solid tumor such as melanoma, head and neck, liver or kidney cancer.

This rearrangement joins TRBV30 to TRBJ2-1, with D possibly matching TRBD1 (6 bases). The CDR3 consists of 12 residues. The germline gives CDR1 GTSNPN, CDR2 SVGIG (reference sequence). V shed 4 bases and J shed 9 bases, with 13 bases lying between them. The chain's CDR3 is CAWTKPGVEQFF. For the CDR3, the DNA is TGTGCCTGGACCAAGCCAGGGGTTGAGCAGTTCTTC.

The count of this clone is one. The chain is built from TRBV5-1 and TRBJ2-7, with D tentatively TRBD2 (5 bases). This CDR3 has 14 amino acids. Germline V CDR1 and CDR2: SGHRS, YFSETQ. Trimming stripped 0 bases from V and 3 bases from J, with 10 bases between. The CDR3 nucleotides are TGCGCCAGCAGCTTGGCCCCGGGATACTACGAGCAGTACTTC. The encoded protein is CASSLAPGYYEQYF.

The V call is TRBV28, the J call TRBJ1-1; no clear D. Trimming removed 7 bases at V and 3 bases at J, with 15 bases between. Germline values: CDR1 MDHEN, CDR2 SYDVKM. The CDR3 consists of 14 residues. CDR3 bases: TGTGCCAGCATCCCTCCGAGGCCTTACACTGAAGCTTTCTTT. It codes for CASIPPRPYTEAFF.

The chain is built from TRBV2 and TRBJ2-1; 7 bases match TRBD2. The CDR3 is 13 amino acids. The germline CDR1 and CDR2 sequences are SNHLY and FYNNEI. With V trimmed by 8 bases and J by 7 bases, 8 bases remained unmatched. CDR3 in DNA: TGTGCCAGCTCGAGGGAGGGCGGAAATGAGCAGTTCTTC. Translating gives CASSREGGNEQFF. Drawing the rest from reference TRBV2 and TRBJ2-1, the complete variable domain is EPEVTQTPSHQVTQMGQEVILRCVPISNHLYFYWYRQILGQKVEFLVSFYNNEISEKSEIFDDQFSVERPDGSNFTLKIRSTKLEDSAMYFCASSREGGNEQFFGPGTRLTVL.

V and J are TRBV9 and TRBJ2-7; no definite D call. This CDR3 comprises 16 residues. Germline V gene data show CDR1 as SGDLS and CDR2 as YYNGEE. The V gene lost 0 bases and the J gene lost 0 bases, with 13 bases spanning the gap. For the CDR3, the DNA is TGTGCCAGCAGCGTAGGTACGATCCCTAGCTCCTACGAGCAGTACTTC. Its translation is CASSVGTIPSSYEQYF.

This chain links TRBV28 with TRBJ2-5, with 8 bases that match TRBD1. V was clipped by 4 bases and J by 5 bases; unmatched bases: 6. The CDR3 loop spans 14 amino acids. Germline V lookup: CDR1 MDHEN, CDR2 SYDVKM. The CDR3 sequence: CASSYQGARETQYF. CDR3 nucleotide sequence: TGTGCCAGCAGTTATCAGGGGGCACGGGAGACCCAGTACTTC.

The chain combines TRBV19 with TRBJ1-5; no firm D call. V was shortened by 3 bases and J by 0 bases, with 6 bases between the two germline ends. The CDR3 spans 14 residues. Germline V gene data show CDR1 as LNHDA and CDR2 as SQIVND (reference sequence). In nucleotides, the CDR3 is TGTGCCAGTAGTATCTTCTCTAGCAATCAGCCCCAGCATTTT. Residues: CASSIFSSNQPQHF.